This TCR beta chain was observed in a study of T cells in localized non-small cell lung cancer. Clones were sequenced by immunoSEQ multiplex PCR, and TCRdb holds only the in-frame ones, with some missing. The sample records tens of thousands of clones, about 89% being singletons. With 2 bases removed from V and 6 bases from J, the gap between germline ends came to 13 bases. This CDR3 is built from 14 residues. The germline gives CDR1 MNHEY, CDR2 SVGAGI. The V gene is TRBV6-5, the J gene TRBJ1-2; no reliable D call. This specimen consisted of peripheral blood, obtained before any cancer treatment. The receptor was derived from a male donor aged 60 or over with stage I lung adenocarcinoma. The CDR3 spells CASSYRAPRNGYTF. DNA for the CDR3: TGTGCCAGCAGTTACAGGGCCCCCCGGAATGGCTACACCTTC.